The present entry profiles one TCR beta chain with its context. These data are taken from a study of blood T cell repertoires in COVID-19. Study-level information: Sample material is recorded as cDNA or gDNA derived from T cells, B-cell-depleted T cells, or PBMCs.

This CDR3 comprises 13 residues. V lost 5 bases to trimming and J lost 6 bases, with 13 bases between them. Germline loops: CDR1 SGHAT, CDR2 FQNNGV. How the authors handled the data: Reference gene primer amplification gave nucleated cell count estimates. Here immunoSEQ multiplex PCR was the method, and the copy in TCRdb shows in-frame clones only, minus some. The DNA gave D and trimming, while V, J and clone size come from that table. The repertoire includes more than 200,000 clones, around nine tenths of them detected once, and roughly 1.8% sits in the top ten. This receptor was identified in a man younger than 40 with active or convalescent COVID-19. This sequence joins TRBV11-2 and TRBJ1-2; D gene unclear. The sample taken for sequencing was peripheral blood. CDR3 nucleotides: TGTGCCAGCAGCCCGTCGGGTCGGGATGGCTACACCTTC. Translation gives CASSPSGRDGYTF.